This TCR beta chain was sequenced for a study of CD8+ T cells in alopecia areata. Study in general: Patients received oral tofacitinib, 5 to 10 mg twice daily, for moderate-to-severe alopecia areata.

Study conclusions and caveats: Scalp and blood samples kept many expanded lesional clones throughout tofacitinib. Patients displayed less clarity in TCR sharing than mice, a finding possibly related to HLA.

The CDR3 is made up of 14 amino acids. Deletions cut 6 bases from V and 1 base from J, with 14 bases between. Germline V gives CDR1 SGHDT, CDR2 YYEEEE. As to treatment: oral pan-JAK inhibitor, 5-10 mg twice daily. About this clone itself: Its antigen remains unidentified.

Reverse transcription of extracted RNA yielded cDNA, which provided the sequencing template. Sequenced by immunoSEQ multiplex PCR; TCRdb stores in-frame clones only, minus some. The repertoire consists of around 270,000 clones, with roughly 50% occurring once and the leading ten covering under 2%. The chain employs TRBV5-6 and TRBJ2-7; possible D gene TRBD1, 5 bases. The TCR originated in a human donor with alopecia areata. The sequencing here drew on CD4+ T cells sorted from blood, taken at week 24, from a patient treated with tofacitinib. The CDR3 bases are TGTGCCAGCACTCTCTGGTCAGGGTCCTACGAGCAGTACTTC. Translating it yields CASTLWSGSYEQYF.